This T cell receptor (beta chain) was retrieved from a study of T cell changes during pregnancy in multiple sclerosis. CDR1 and CDR2 (germline): SGHAT, FQNNGV. V gave up 5 bases and J gave up 6 bases; unmatched junction bases: 15. The length of the CDR3 is 17 residues. The data were produced by immunoSEQ multiplex PCR, yet TCRdb's version contains in-frame clones alone and is incomplete. The sample records nearly 60,000 clones, about 90% being singletons. The sequencing here drew on CD4+ T cells from peripheral blood mononuclear cells, taken after pregnancy. The source of this sequence is a female donor in good health, enrolled as a control in a pregnancy study. V gene TRBV11-2 combines with J gene TRBJ2-3; TRBD2 agrees at 9 bases. CDR3 DNA sequence: TGTGCCAGCAGCCACCGGTTATGGAGCGGGGGGCCCGATACGCAGTATTTT. The encoded protein is CASSHRLWSGGPDTQYF.